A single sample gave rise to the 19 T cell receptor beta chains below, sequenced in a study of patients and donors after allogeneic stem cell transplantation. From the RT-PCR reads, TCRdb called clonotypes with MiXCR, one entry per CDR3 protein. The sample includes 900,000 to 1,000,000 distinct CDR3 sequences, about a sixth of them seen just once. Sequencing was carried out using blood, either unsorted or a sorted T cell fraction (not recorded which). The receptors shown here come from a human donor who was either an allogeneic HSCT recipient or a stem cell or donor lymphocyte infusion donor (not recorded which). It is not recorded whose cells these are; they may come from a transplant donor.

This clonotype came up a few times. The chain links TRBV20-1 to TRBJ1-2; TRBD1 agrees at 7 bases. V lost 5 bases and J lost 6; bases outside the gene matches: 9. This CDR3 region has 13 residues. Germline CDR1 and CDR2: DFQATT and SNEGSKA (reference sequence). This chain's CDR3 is CSAGPTGRDGYTF. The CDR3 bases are TGCAGTGCTGGCCCGACAGGGAGGGATGGCTACACCTTC.

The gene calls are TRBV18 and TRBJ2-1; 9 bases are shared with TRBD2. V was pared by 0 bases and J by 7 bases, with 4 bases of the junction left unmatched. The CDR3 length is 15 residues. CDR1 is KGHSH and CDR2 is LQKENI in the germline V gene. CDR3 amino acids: CASSPPSRGGNEQFF. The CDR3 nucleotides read TGTGCCAGCTCACCACCGTCGCGGGGGGGAAATGAGCAGTTCTTC.

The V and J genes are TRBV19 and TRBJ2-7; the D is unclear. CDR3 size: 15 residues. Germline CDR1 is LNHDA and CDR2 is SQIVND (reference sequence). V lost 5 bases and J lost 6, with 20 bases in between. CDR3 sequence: CASSFRRDGRSEQYF. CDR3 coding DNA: TGTGCCAGTAGTTTTAGACGAGACGGCCGCAGCGAGCAGTACTTC.

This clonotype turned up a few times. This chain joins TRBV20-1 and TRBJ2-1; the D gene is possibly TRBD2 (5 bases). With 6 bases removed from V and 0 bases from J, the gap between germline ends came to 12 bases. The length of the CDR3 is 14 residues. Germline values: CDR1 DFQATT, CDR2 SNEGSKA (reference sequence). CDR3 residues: CSARTSNSYNEQFF. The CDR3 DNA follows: TGCAGTGCCAGGACTTCGAACTCCTACAATGAGCAGTTCTTC.

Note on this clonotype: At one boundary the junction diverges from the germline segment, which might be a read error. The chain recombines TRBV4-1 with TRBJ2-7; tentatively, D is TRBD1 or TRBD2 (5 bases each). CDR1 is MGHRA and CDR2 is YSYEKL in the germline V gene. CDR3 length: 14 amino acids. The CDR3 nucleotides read TGCGCCAGCGGCCAGGGAACTAGCTCCTACGAGCAGTACTTC. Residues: CASGQGTSSYEQYF.

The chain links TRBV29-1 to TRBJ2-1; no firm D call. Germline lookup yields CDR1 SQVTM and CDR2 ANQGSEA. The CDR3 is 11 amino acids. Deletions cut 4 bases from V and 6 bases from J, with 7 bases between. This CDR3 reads CSVGRRNEQFF. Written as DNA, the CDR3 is TGCAGCGTTGGAAGACGCAATGAGCAGTTCTTC.

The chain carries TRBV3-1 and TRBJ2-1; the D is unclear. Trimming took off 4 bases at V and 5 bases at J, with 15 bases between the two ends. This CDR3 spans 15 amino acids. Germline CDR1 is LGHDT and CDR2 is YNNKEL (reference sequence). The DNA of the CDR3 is TGTGCCAGCAGCCGGACGACAAGGGAACACAATGAGCAGTTCTTC. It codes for CASSRTTREHNEQFF.

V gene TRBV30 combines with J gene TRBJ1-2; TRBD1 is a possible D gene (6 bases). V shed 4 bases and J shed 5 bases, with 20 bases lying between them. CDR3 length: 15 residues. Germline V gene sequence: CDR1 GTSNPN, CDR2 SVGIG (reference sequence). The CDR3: CAWISKGGLGYGYTF. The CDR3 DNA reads TGTGCCTGGATCTCTAAAGGGGGACTTGGTTATGGCTACACCTTC.

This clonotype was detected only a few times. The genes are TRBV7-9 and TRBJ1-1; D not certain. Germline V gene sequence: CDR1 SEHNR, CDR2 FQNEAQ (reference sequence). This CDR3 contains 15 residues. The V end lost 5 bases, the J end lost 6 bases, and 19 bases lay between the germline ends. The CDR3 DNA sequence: TGTGCCAGCAGCCAGAACACCAGACCTAACGCTGAAGCTTTCTTT. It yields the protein CASSQNTRPNAEAFF.

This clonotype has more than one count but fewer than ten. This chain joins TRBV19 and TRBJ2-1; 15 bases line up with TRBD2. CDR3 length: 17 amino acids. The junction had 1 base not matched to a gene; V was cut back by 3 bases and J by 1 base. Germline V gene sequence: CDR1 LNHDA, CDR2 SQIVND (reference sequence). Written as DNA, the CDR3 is TGTGCCAGTAGTATCGGACTAGCGGGAGGGTCCTACAATGAGCAGTTCTTC. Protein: CASSIGLAGGSYNEQFF.

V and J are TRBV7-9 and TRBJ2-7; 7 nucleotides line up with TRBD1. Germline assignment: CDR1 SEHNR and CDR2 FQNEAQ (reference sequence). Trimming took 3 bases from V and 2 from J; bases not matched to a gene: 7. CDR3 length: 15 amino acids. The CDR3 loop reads CASSFTSRGPYEQYF. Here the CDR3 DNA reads TGTGCCAGCAGCTTTACTTCAAGGGGGCCCTACGAGCAGTACTTC.

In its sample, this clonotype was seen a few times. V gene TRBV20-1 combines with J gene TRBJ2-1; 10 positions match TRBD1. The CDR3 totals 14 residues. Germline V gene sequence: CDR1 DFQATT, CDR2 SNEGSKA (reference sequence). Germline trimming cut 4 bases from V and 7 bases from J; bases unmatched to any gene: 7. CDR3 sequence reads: CSANRDRGENEQFF. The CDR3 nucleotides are TGCAGTGCTAACAGGGACAGGGGCGAGAATGAGCAGTTCTTC.

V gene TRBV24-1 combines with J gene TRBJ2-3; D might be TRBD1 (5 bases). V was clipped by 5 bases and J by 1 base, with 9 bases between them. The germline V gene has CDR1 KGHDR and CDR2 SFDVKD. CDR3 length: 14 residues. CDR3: CATSGQGRTDTQYF. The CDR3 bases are TGTGCCACCAGTGGTCAGGGCCGCACAGATACGCAGTATTTT.

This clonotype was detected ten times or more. The CDR3 DNA reads TGTGCCAGCAGTTTATCCGGGACAGGGGGCGAGCAGTACTTC. Translation gives CASSLSGTGGEQYF. The chain employs TRBV27 and TRBJ2-7; TRBD1 aligns across 11 bases. With 0 bases clipped from V and 6 bases from J, the junction kept 1 base outside the gene matches. The CDR3 contains 14 residues. In germline, CDR1 is MNHEY, CDR2 SMNVEV (reference sequence).

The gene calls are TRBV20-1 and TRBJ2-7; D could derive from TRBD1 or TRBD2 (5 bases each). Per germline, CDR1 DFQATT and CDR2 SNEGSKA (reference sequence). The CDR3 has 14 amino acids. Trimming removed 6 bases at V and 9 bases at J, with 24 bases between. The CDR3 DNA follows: TGCAGTGCCACCCGGGACGGAGAGCTAAGTGGGCAGTACTTC. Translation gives CSATRDGELSGQYF.

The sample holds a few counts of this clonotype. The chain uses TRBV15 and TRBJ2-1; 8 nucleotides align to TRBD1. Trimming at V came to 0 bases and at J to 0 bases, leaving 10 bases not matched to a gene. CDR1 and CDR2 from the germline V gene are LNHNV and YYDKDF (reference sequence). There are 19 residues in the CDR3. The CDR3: CATSRDRDRPTFSYNEQFF. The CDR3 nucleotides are TGTGCCACCAGCAGAGATCGGGACAGGCCAACTTTCTCCTACAATGAGCAGTTCTTC.

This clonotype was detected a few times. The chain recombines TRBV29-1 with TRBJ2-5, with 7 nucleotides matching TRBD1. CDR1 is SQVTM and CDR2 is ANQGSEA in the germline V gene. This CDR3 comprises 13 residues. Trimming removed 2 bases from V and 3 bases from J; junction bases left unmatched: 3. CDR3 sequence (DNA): TGCAGCGTTGAACCCGACAGGGAAGAGACCCAGTACTTC. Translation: CSVEPDREETQYF.

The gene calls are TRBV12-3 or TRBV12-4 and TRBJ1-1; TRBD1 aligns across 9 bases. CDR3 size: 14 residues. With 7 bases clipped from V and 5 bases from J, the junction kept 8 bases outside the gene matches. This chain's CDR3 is CASTRTGERTEAFF. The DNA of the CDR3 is TGTGCCAGCACGCGGACAGGGGAACGGACTGAAGCTTTCTTT.

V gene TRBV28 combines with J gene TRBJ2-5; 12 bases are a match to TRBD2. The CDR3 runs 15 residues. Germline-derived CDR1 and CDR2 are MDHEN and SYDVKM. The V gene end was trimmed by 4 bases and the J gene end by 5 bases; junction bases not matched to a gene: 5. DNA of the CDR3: TGTGCCAGCAGTTGGACTAGCGGGATCTGGGAGACCCAGTACTTC. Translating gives CASSWTSGIWETQYF. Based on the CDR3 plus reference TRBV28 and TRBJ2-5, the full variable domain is DVKVTQSSRYLVKRTGEKVFLECVQDMDHENMFWYRQDPGLGLRLIYFSYDVKMKEKGDIPEGYSVSREKKERFSLILESASTNQTSMYLCASSWTSGIWETQYFGPGTRLLVL.